This TCR beta chain appears in the sequencing data of a study of CD8+ T cells in alopecia areata. Study at large: The tofacitinib course ran for 6 to 18 months and was followed by 6 months off drug.

Points on this clone: The antigen is unknown. At one boundary the junction diverges from the germline segment, which might be a read error.

This CDR3 comprises 11 residues. Germline lookup yields CDR1 GTSNPN and CDR2 SVGIG (reference sequence). Isolated RNA was reverse transcribed into cDNA used as the sequencing template. Clones were read by immunoSEQ multiplex PCR, and TCRdb kept only the in-frame ones, dropping some. The data show under 300,000 clones, about two thirds seen once. Study-level results: The study also sequences resident alphabeta T cells of normal skin in scalp samples. Higher clonality and more expanded CD8+ clones appeared in lesional than normal scalp.

This chain joins TRBV30 and TRBJ2-1; tentative D call: TRBD2 (6 bases). Here the sequenced sample was CD4+ T cells sorted from blood, taken at week 0. This TCR was recovered from a human donor with alopecia areata. CDR3 DNA: TGTGCCCGGGGGAGCGTTGTAGGGCACCTCTTC. This gives the protein CARGSVVGHLF.